The 6 T cell receptor beta chains listed next were all sequenced from one sample in a study of OX40 agonist ivuxolimab in advanced cancers. Sequencing was performed with immunoSEQ multiplex PCR; in TCRdb, only in-frame clones are kept and a portion is missing. This table holds about 62,000 clones, 75% to 90% found once. The source was CD4+ or CD8+ T cells sorted from blood, collected in a trial of the OX40 agonist ivuxolimab. Receptors originate from an adult with an advanced solid tumor such as melanoma, head and neck, liver or kidney cancer.

The genes are TRBV28 and TRBJ2-3; 10 positions agree with TRBD2. This CDR3 contains 15 residues. Germline V CDR1 and CDR2: MDHEN, SYDVKM. Losses at the gene ends were 5 bases for V and 5 bases for J; bases not matched to a gene: 7. This CDR3 is CASSPASGSGDTQYF. For the CDR3, the DNA is TGTGCCAGCAGTCCGGCTAGCGGGAGCGGAGATACGCAGTATTTT.

This chain links TRBV21-1 with TRBJ2-7; TRBD1 is taken as the D call from the table, unchecked against the DNA. TRBV21-1 is recorded as a pseudogene. The CDR3 extends over 16 amino acids. CDR3: CASSKEGVRVRYEQYF. CDR3 coding DNA: TGTGCCAGCAGCAAAGAAGGCGTCAGGGTTAGGTACGAGCAGTACTTC.

In this sample, this clone turned up a few times. J is TRBJ2-5 and V is TRBV7-8; 9 bases are shared with TRBD2. There are 15 residues in the CDR3. CDR1 SGHVS and CDR2 FQNEAQ come from the germline V gene. V lost 5 bases, J lost 5 bases, and 9 bases stayed unmatched. The CDR3 DNA sequence: TGTGCCAGCAGCCAGACTAGCGGTGGACGGGAGACCCAGTACTTC. As protein: CASSQTSGGRETQYF.

V is TRBV29-1 and J is TRBJ1-4; 8 bases are shared with TRBD1. The CDR3 extends over 13 amino acids. The germline gives CDR1 SQVTM, CDR2 ANQGSEA. Trimming cost V 7 bases and J 8 bases; bases outside gene matches: 9. Here the CDR3 reads CSAGQGGREKLFF. As DNA, the CDR3 is TGCAGCGCCGGACAGGGTGGGCGGGAAAAACTGTTTTTT.

The chain has TRBV5-4 and TRBJ2-3; weak D call: TRBD2 (6 bases). Germline V gene sequence: CDR1 SGHNT, CDR2 YYREEE (reference sequence). The ends were cut back, 6 bases at V and 0 bases at J, with 17 bases in the middle. The CDR3 length is 16 residues. CDR3 region: CASTLALATSTDTQYF. The CDR3 DNA follows: TGTGCCAGCACCCTGGCTCTAGCGACTAGCACAGATACGCAGTATTTT.

The V and J genes are TRBV29-1 and TRBJ1-1; no firm D call. V shed 0 bases and J shed 1 base, with 3 bases lying between them. Germline V gene lookup returns CDR1 SQVTM and CDR2 ANQGSEA. The CDR3 sequence is 12 residues long. This CDR3 reads CSVEEQNTEAFF. CDR3 sequence (DNA): TGCAGCGTTGAAGAACAGAACACTGAAGCTTTCTTT.